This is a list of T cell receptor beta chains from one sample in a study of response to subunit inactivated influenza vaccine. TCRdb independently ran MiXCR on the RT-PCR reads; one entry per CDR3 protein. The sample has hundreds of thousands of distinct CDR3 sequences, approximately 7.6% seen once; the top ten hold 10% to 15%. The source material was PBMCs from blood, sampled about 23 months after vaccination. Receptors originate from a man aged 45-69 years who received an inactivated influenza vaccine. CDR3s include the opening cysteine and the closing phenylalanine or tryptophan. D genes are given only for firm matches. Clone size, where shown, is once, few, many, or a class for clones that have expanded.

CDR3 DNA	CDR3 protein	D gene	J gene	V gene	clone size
TGTGCCAGCAGCCAGGGACTGAGCGACGAGCAGTACTTC	CASSQGLSDEQYF	-	TRBJ2-7	TRBV7-6	once
TGTGCCAGCAGGCGAACCTGGGGCTTTAACACCGGGGAGCTGTTTTTT	CASRRTWGFNTGELFF	-	TRBJ2-2	TRBV6-1	-
TGTGCCAGTAGTCCCCGACAGGGATTGGGGCAGTACTTC	CASSPRQGLGQYF	TRBD1	TRBJ2-7	TRBV19	-
TGTGCCAGCAGAGGAGAACTAGCTGGAGATGAGCAGTTCTTC	CASRGELAGDEQFF	-	TRBJ2-1	TRBV6-1	few
TGCGCCAGCAGCTTCCCCGACGCGTCTAGCGGACGCGTAGATACGCAGTATTTT	CASSFPDASSGRVDTQYF	TRBD2	TRBJ2-3	TRBV5-1	few
TGCGCCAGCAGCTTGCAGGGGGCCGACACCGGGGAGCTGTTTTTT	CASSLQGADTGELFF	TRBD1	TRBJ2-2	TRBV5-1	many
TGTGCCACCAGTGAAATGGGACTAGCGGGAGGTCCGGAGTGGTCCGAGCAGTACTTC	CATSEMGLAGGPEWSEQYF	TRBD2	TRBJ2-7	TRBV24-1	-
TGTGCCAGCAGCTTTAGGGGGGAAGGCACTGAAGCTTTCTTT	CASSFRGEGTEAFF	-	TRBJ1-1	TRBV7-9	few
TGTGCCAGCAGCGGACGTTCGGGACTAGCGGGATATGAGCAGTTCTTC	CASSGRSGLAGYEQFF	TRBD2	TRBJ2-1	TRBV9	few
TGTGCCAGCTTCGGACAAGGAAACACCGGGGAGCTGTTTTTT	CASFGQGNTGELFF	-	TRBJ2-2	TRBV10-3	few
TGTGCCAGCAGCTTACCCGGACAGTTCGCGAACACCGGGGAGCTGTTTTTT	CASSLPGQFANTGELFF	-	TRBJ2-2	TRBV7-8	many
TGCGCCAGCAGCCAAAAAAGCCCCGGCAGGGGGCCTTATGGCTACACCTTC	CASSQKSPGRGPYGYTF	TRBD1	TRBJ1-2	TRBV4-3	few
TGTGCCAGCACGCGGGACGGCTCATCCTTAACGGGCGGCTACACCTTC	CASTRDGSSLTGGYTF	-	TRBJ1-2	TRBV5-5	-
TGTGCCAGCAGTCCGAGACAGAATTCACCCCTCCACTTT	CASSPRQNSPLHF	-	TRBJ1-6	TRBV27	many
TGTGCCAGCAGCAGAGGACCGGGACGGACGAACTATGGCTACACCTTC	CASSRGPGRTNYGYTF	-	TRBJ1-2	TRBV7-6	few
TGTGCCAGCAGTTACGGTAGAGGGGCTGGAAACACCATATATTTT	CASSYGRGAGNTIYF	-	TRBJ1-3	TRBV6-5	-
TGTGCCAGCAGTTCCCTAGCCTCGGGACCAGAAGCTTTCTTT	CASSSLASGPEAFF	-	TRBJ1-1	TRBV27	-
TGTGCCAGCAGCTTAGCCGGACAGGGAGGCGGAGAGACCCAGTACTTC	CASSLAGQGGGETQYF	TRBD1	TRBJ2-5	TRBV11-2	-
TGCGCCAGCAGCGCACAGACTAGCGGGAGAGGGACCGGGGAGCTGTTTTTT	CASSAQTSGRGTGELFF	TRBD2	TRBJ2-2	TRBV5-1	few
TGTGCCAGCAGTTTTAGCCGCTCTGGAAACACCATATATTTT	CASSFSRSGNTIYF	-	TRBJ1-3	TRBV12-3/TRBV12-4	few
TGCAGCGTGAAGGGACTAGCGACGAATGAGCAGTTCTTC	CSVKGLATNEQFF	TRBD2	TRBJ2-1	TRBV29-1	many
TGCAGTGCTAGACTTACAGGGTACATGAACACTGAAGCTTTCTTT	CSARLTGYMNTEAFF	-	TRBJ1-1	TRBV20-1	few
TGTGCCAGCGCCCCCGGGTCCGGCGTTTGGCAGTTCTTC	CASAPGSGVWQFF	-	TRBJ2-1	TRBV5-5	-
TGTGCCAGCAGCTTAGACTACAGAGGTTTTGGGTCACCCCTCCACTTT	CASSLDYRGFGSPLHF	-	TRBJ1-6	TRBV7-8	few
TGTGCCAGCAGTTCCGACAGGTGGCCCTACAAGATGGAGCAGTTCTTC	CASSSDRWPYKMEQFF	-	TRBJ2-1	TRBV6-2/TRBV6-3	-
TGTGCCAGCAGGGGAGGACAGGGGACGTCAAACACTGAAGCTTTCTTT	CASRGGQGTSNTEAFF	TRBD1	TRBJ1-1	TRBV6-1	few
TGCGCCAGCAGCCAAGATCAAGGTAGCAATCAGCCCCAGCATTTT	CASSQDQGSNQPQHF	-	TRBJ1-5	TRBV4-1	many
TGTGCCAGCAGCCGATTAGGACAGGGTCTGAGCTACACCTTC	CASSRLGQGLSYTF	TRBD1	TRBJ1-2	TRBV7-8	many
TGTGCCAGCAGTGAAGAGCCGCTAGCGGGGGCGAACACCGGGGAGCTGTTTTTT	CASSEEPLAGANTGELFF	TRBD2	TRBJ2-2	TRBV6-1	few
TGTGCCAGCAGCCCCTCCAAGGGGGAGCTGTTTTTT	CASSPSKGELFF	-	TRBJ2-2	TRBV12-3/TRBV12-4	-
TGTGCCAGCAGTTACCTGGCAGCTAATTCACCCCTCCACTTT	CASSYLAANSPLHF	-	TRBJ1-6	TRBV6-5	few
TGCGCCAGCAGCCAGGCACTATACACAGATACGCAGTATTTT	CASSQALYTDTQYF	-	TRBJ2-3	TRBV5-1	few
TGCGCCAGCAGCTTGGACCGGCCTACCTACGAGCAGTACTTC	CASSLDRPTYEQYF	-	TRBJ2-7	TRBV5-1	-
TGTGCCAGCAGCTTGAATCCGACAGAAAATGAAAAACTGTTTTTT	CASSLNPTENEKLFF	-	TRBJ1-4	TRBV5-5	many
TGCAGTGCTGGGGGCCAATCCAATGAGCAGTTCTTC	CSAGGQSNEQFF	-	TRBJ2-1	TRBV20-1	many
TGTGCCAGCAGCGCGGGGGACAGGGTAGCTAATGAAAAACTGTTTTTT	CASSAGDRVANEKLFF	TRBD1	TRBJ1-4	TRBV9	few
TGTGCCAGCCGGTCCCCGCAGGGCATTCAGTACTTC	CASRSPQGIQYF	-	TRBJ2-4	TRBV12-3/TRBV12-4	-
TGCAGTGCTAGAGAACCCGGACTAGCGGGATATGAGCAGTACTTC	CSAREPGLAGYEQYF	TRBD2	TRBJ2-7	TRBV20-1	-
TGTGCCAGCAGCCAAGTGGGGACAGGGGAAAATGAAAAACTGTTTTTT	CASSQVGTGENEKLFF	TRBD1	TRBJ1-4	TRBV4-2	-
TGTGCCAGCAGGGATAGGGGGGCGCGCTATAATTCACCCCTCCACTTT	CASRDRGARYNSPLHF	-	TRBJ1-6	TRBV27	-
TGTGCCAGCAGCCCTAGTGGAACGAACACCGGGGAGCTGTTTTTT	CASSPSGTNTGELFF	-	TRBJ2-2	TRBV9	-
TGTGCCAGCAGCTCTGCCGCGGCAGGGGACTCCTACGAGCAGTACTTC	CASSSAAAGDSYEQYF	-	TRBJ2-7	TRBV7-9	many
TGTGCCAGCAGGATGACAGGGGGCTCCTACGAGCAGTACTTC	CASRMTGGSYEQYF	TRBD1	TRBJ2-7	TRBV12-3/TRBV12-4	-
TGTGCCATCAGTGAGTCTGCCTACTACGAGCAGTACTTC	CAISESAYYEQYF	-	TRBJ2-7	TRBV10-3	many
TGTGCCAGCAGTTTAACACCCAAGAACACTGAAGCTTTCTTT	CASSLTPKNTEAFF	-	TRBJ1-1	TRBV12-3/TRBV12-4	many
TGCAGTGCTAGGCCTATCTACAGGGGCGAGTATGGCTACACCTTC	CSARPIYRGEYGYTF	TRBD1	TRBJ1-2	TRBV20-1	many
TGTGCCAGTAGGGGACAGGGCGGTGGTCCTCAGCCCCAGCATTTT	CASRGQGGGPQPQHF	TRBD1	TRBJ1-5	TRBV19	few
TGTGCCAGCTCACCGGTTAGCGACCACAATGAGCAGTTCTTC	CASSPVSDHNEQFF	-	TRBJ2-1	TRBV18	few